The source of this T cell receptor (beta chain) is a study of shared clonotypes between healthy human individuals. Across the whole study: Samples came from two female and a few male donors aged 18 to 49.

Donors comprised healthy HIV-negative adults lacking recent acute infections or vaccinations. Per the germline V gene, CDR1 is MGHRA and CDR2 is YSYEKL. With V trimmed by 2 bases and J by 7 bases, 5 bases remained unmatched. The CDR3 extends over 15 amino acids. An assay was performed, and its level was deep. Produced via immunoSEQ multiplex PCR; TCRdb's table is partial and in-frame only. This table holds about 470,000 clones, roughly 77% found once. The chain carries TRBV4-1 and TRBJ2-7, with 13 positions matching TRBD2. The TCR comes from a woman aged 40-49 years in good health. Some clones in this sample may be carry-over from other donors' samples. The sample comprised PBMCs. DNA for the CDR3: TGCGCCAGCAGCCAACACGGACTAGCGGGGGATGAGCAGTACTTC. Amino acid sequence: CASSQHGLAGDEQYF.